These 15 T cell receptor beta chains came from one sample sequenced in a study of cytomegalovirus exposure and HLA in healthy donors (dated by TCRdb to 2016 to 2017). The method behind the library was the immunoSEQ multiplex PCR assay. A mixture of 60 forward primers for TCR Vbeta segments and 13 reverse primers for TCR Jbeta segments was used in the multiplex PCR. TCRdb obtained this table from immuneACCESS and retained in-frame rearrangements with V and J assigned. These tables miss some clones; where compared with another copy, unresolved V genes account for less than half of the shortfall, and the remainder is unexplained. For this sample there are under 300,000 clones; 84% appear just once. The ten largest make up approximately 2% of the sample. Sequenced input: PBMCs. These receptors came from a woman aged 40-49 years in good health and CMV-seropositive.

The V gene is TRBV5-1, the J gene TRBJ2-5; D is undetermined. The germline gives CDR1 SGHRS, CDR2 YFSETQ. Trimming left V 5 bases short and J 1 base short, with 9 bases between. The CDR3 is 13 amino acids. Written as DNA, the CDR3 is TGCGCCAGCAGTTTCACATTCCAAGAGACCCAGTACTTC. Amino acids: CASSFTFQETQYF.

CDR3 sequence (DNA): TGTGCCAGCAGAGCAGGGGGCCAAACTTCAGATACGCAGTATTTT. It encodes CASRAGGQTSDTQYF. V gene TRBV2 combines with J gene TRBJ2-3; 8 bases map to TRBD1. Trimming took 6 bases from V and 4 from J; bases not matched to a gene: 9. CDR3 length equals 15 residues. Germline lookup yields CDR1 SNHLY and CDR2 FYNNEI.

The chain recombines TRBV7-3 with TRBJ2-1; maybe TRBD2 (5 bases). Germline loops: CDR1 SGHTA, CDR2 FQGTGA. Trimming removed 3 bases from V and 4 bases from J, with 13 bases in between. The CDR3 runs 15 residues. CDR3: CASSFGGPGYNEQFF. As DNA, the CDR3 is TGTGCCAGCAGCTTTGGCGGGCCGGGATACAATGAGCAGTTCTTC.

This chain joins TRBV28 and TRBJ2-7, with TRBD1 matching 9 bases. J was trimmed by 2 bases and V by 6 bases; bases with no gene match: 8. Germline lookup yields CDR1 MDHEN and CDR2 SYDVKM. This CDR3 is built from 15 residues. The CDR3 DNA reads as TGTGCCAGCAGAACGGGACAGGGTCCTCCCTACGAGCAGTACTTC. Translation: CASRTGQGPPYEQYF.

This clone was picked up a small number of times. This chain joins TRBV19 and TRBJ2-4, with 15 bases lining up with TRBD2. V dropped 7 bases and J dropped 0; count of bases not matched to a gene: 7. From germline, CDR1 is LNHDA and CDR2 SQIVND (reference sequence). The CDR3 totals 18 residues. CDR3 in amino acids: CASTPGTSGGLAKNIQYF. The CDR3 nucleotides read TGTGCCAGTACCCCAGGGACTAGCGGGGGGTTAGCCAAAAACATTCAGTACTTC.

The genes are TRBV7-6 and TRBJ2-1; no firm D call. Germline lookup yields CDR1 SGHVS and CDR2 FNYEAQ. This CDR3 is built from 11 residues. V lost 6 bases and J lost 8, with 8 bases in between. CDR3 DNA: TGTGCCAGCAGTTCCCGGGATGAGCAGTTCTTC. This codes for CASSSRDEQFF. Together with reference TRBV7-6 and TRBJ2-1, the CDR3 gives the full variable domain: GAGVSQSPRYKVTKRGQDVALRCDPISGHVSLYWYRQALGQGPEFLTYFNYEAQQDKSGLPNDRFSAERPEGSISTLTIQRTEQRDSAMYRCASSSRDEQFFGPGTRLTVL.

The chain combines TRBV6-5 with TRBJ1-6; 7 bases align to TRBD1. CDR1 and CDR2 (germline): MNHEY, SVGAGI. The CDR3 covers 14 residues. Trimming took 6 bases from V and 8 from J; bases not matched to a gene: 7. The CDR3 coding sequence is TGTGCCAGCAGGAACGTCAGGGGGGATTCACCCCTCCACTTT. It yields the protein CASRNVRGDSPLHF.

The chain's CDR3 is CAWSNWAGQETQYF. The DNA for the CDR3 is TGTGCCTGGAGTAATTGGGCGGGACAAGAGACCCAGTACTTC. The V call is TRBV30, the J call TRBJ2-5, with D perhaps TRBD2 (6 bases). Trimming pared 2 bases from V and 2 bases from J, leaving 12 bases between. From germline, CDR1 is GTSNPN and CDR2 SVGIG (reference sequence). The CDR3 totals 14 residues.

The chain uses TRBV6-5 and TRBJ2-1; D remains unclear. V lost 5 bases to trimming and J lost 0 bases, with 11 bases between them. The length of the CDR3 is 15 residues. Germline CDR1 reads MNHEY; CDR2 reads SVGAGI. Here the CDR3 DNA reads TGTGCCAGCAGTCTGAAACCTAGCTCCTACAATGAGCAGTTCTTC. It yields the protein CASSLKPSSYNEQFF.

The V call is TRBV30, the J call TRBJ1-5; TRBD1 agrees at 9 bases. The CDR3 loop spans 15 amino acids. The germline gives CDR1 GTSNPN, CDR2 SVGIG (reference sequence). V trimming: 5 bases; J trimming: 6 bases; junction bases outside the gene matches: 11. The CDR3 bases are TGTGCCTGGGCCCCCGGGACAGGGTATACTCAGCCCCAGCATTTT. Its protein product is CAWAPGTGYTQPQHF. Full variable domain (rest looked up from reference TRBV30 and TRBJ1-5): SQTIHQWPATLVQPVGSPLSLECTVEGTSNPNLYWYRQAAGRGLQLLFYSVGIGQISSEVPQNLSASRPQDRQFILSSKKLLLSDSGFYLCAWAPGTGYTQPQHFGDGTRLSIL.

The rearrangement uses TRBV28 and TRBJ1-1, with TRBD1 matching over 9 bases. After removal of 4 bases from V and 4 bases from J, the junction contained 10 bases not matched to a gene. The CDR3 totals 16 residues. CDR1 is MDHEN and CDR2 is SYDVKM in the germline V gene. The CDR3 nucleotides read TGTGCCAGCAGTTCCTCCGGGACAGGGATGACCACTGAAGCTTTCTTT. Amino acids: CASSSSGTGMTTEAFF.

As regards this clone: At one end, the junction sequence differs from germline, possibly due to a read error. CDR3 sequence (DNA): TGTGCCAGCAGCCCCGGACAACCTAACTATGGCTACACCTTT. It is translated as CASSPGQPNYGYTF. The V call is TRBV7-9, the J call TRBJ1-2, with TRBD1 as a possible D gene (5 bases). There are 14 residues in the CDR3. Germline V gene data show CDR1 as SEHNR and CDR2 as FQNEAQ (reference sequence).

The chain links TRBV7-2 to TRBJ2-1, with 7 bases fitting TRBD1. In germline, CDR1 is SGHTA, CDR2 FQGNSA. CDR3 length: 13 residues. V lost 8 bases and J lost 9; bases outside the gene matches: 10. The CDR3 reads CASARGKAIEQFF. The CDR3 nucleotides are TGTGCCAGCGCCAGGGGGAAGGCGATTGAGCAGTTCTTC.

This clone appeared a single time. The genes are TRBV28 and TRBJ2-3, with a weak D call TRBD1 (6 bases). The V end lost 6 bases, the J end lost 11 bases, and 24 bases lay between the germline ends. The germline CDR1 and CDR2 sequences are MDHEN and SYDVKM. This CDR3 region has 15 residues. The CDR3 protein is CASSLATMGRGGQYF. DNA for the CDR3: TGTGCCAGCAGCCTAGCCACCATGGGCAGGGGTGGGCAGTATTTT.

This sequence joins TRBV5-6 and TRBJ2-3, with a tentative D call TRBD1 (5 bases). CDR1 is SGHDT, CDR2 YYEEEE, per germline. The V gene lost 0 bases and the J gene lost 2 bases, with 16 bases spanning the gap. CDR3 length: 17 amino acids. CDR3 protein: CASSLDLRQTLTDTQYF. CDR3 nucleotides: TGTGCCAGCAGCTTGGATCTGCGACAGACCCTCACAGATACGCAGTATTTT.